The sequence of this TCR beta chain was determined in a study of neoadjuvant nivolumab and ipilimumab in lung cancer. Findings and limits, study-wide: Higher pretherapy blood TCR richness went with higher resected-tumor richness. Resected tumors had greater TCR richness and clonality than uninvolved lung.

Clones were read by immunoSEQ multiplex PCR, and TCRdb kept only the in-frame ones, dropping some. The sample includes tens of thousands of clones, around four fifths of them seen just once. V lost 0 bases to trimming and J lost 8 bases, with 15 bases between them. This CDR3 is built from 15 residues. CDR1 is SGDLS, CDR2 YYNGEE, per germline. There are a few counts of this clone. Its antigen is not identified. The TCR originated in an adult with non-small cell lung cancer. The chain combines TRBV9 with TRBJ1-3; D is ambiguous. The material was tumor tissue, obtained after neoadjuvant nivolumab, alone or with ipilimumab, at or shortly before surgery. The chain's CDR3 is CASSVGQRVGDTIYF. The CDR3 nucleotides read TGTGCCAGCAGCGTAGGTCAACGGGTTGGGGACACCATATATTTT.